A single count supports the clone carrying this T cell receptor beta chain. Its matching antigen is unknown. The table came from immunoSEQ multiplex PCR; TCRdb's copy has only in-frame clones and leaves some out. The sample records 60,000 to 80,000 clones, around 81% being singletons. This specimen comes from a study of T cell responses to AZD1222 COVID-19 vaccine. CDR1 ENHRY and CDR2 SYGVKD come from the germline V gene. CDR3 size: 16 residues. The V segment lost 3 bases and the J segment 4 bases; nucleotides outside the gene matches: 11. Broader study findings: Among AZD1222 vaccinees, only 5 or 6 were seropositive at baseline.

This chain connects TRBV10-3 to TRBJ1-1; TRBD1 agrees at 7 bases. The clonotype originates from an adult who received the AZD1222 COVID-19 vaccine. The sequencing here drew on peripheral blood, taken 28 days after the second AZD1222 dose. The CDR3 sequence: CAISDDRELGSTEAFF. The CDR3 DNA follows: TGTGCCATCAGTGATGACAGGGAGCTAGGTAGCACTGAAGCTTTCTTT.